Sequencing of this T cell receptor beta chain was carried out in a study of CD8 T cells in ankylosing spondylitis. Study-level results: Certain motif variants had earlier appeared in reactive arthritis synovial fluid and blood. Made up of fewer than ten highly homologous variants, a TCR beta motif appeared characteristic of ankylosing spondylitis blood. In ankylosing spondylitis patients, matched synovial fluid reportedly showed significant enrichment of disease-linked clones.

The germline V gene encodes CDR1 DFQATT and CDR2 SNEGSKA (reference sequence). The CDR3 length is 13 residues. V was shortened by 1 base and J by 2 bases, with 7 bases between the two germline ends. TCR beta libraries were made by quantitative 5'-RACE with molecular barcodes. TCRdb itself ran the 5' RACE reads through MiXCR, one entry per CDR3 protein. The table has about 300,000 distinct CDR3 sequences, around 20% seen once; the top ten hold about 3.5%. This clonotype was recorded a few times. No antigen is known for it. Sequences were obtained from blood, either unsorted or a sorted T cell fraction (not recorded which). The clonotype was recovered from a female donor with ankylosing spondylitis or in good health (not recorded which). This chain connects TRBV20-1 to TRBJ2-3; D remains ambiguous. The CDR3 DNA follows: TGCAGTGCTAGAGCGGGCTTCACAGATACGCAGTATTTT. This translates into CSARAGFTDTQYF.